Following are 7 T cell receptor beta chains from one sample sequenced in a study of cytomegalovirus exposure and HLA in healthy donors. Primers: 60 Vbeta forward and 13 Jbeta reverse. Measured with immunoSEQ multiplex PCR; TCRdb has only the in-frame clones, and not every one. Among tens of thousands of clones, roughly 69% were seen once, and the ten largest hold 20% to 25%. Sequencing was carried out using PBMCs. These receptor sequences come from a man aged 45-65 years in good health and CMV-seropositive.

This chain connects TRBV30 to TRBJ2-3, with D tentatively TRBD2 (5 bases). The CDR3 is 12 residues long. Germline values: CDR1 GTSNPN, CDR2 SVGIG (reference sequence). Trimming removed 3 bases from V and 4 bases from J, with 8 bases in between. The CDR3: CAWSAGADTQYF. In nucleotides, the CDR3 is TGTGCCTGGAGCGCCGGGGCAGATACGCAGTATTTT.

The table lists this clone with a count of one. The V gene is TRBV5-6, the J gene TRBJ1-2; perhaps TRBD1 as D (5 bases). V lost 4 bases, J lost 3 bases, and 16 bases lay in between. This CDR3 has 15 residues. Germline values: CDR1 SGHDT, CDR2 YYEEEE. In nucleotides, the CDR3 is TGTGCCAGCAGCCAACCCGGGGGGGAGGACTATGGCTACACCTTC. Translation: CASSQPGGEDYGYTF. Combining the CDR3 with reference TRBV5-6 and TRBJ1-2 gives the whole variable domain DAGVTQSPTHLIKTRGQQVTLRCSPKSGHDTVSWYQQALGQGPQFIFQYYEEEERQRGNFPDRFSGHQFPNYSSELNVNALLLGDSALYLCASSQPGGEDYGYTFGSGTRLTVV.

The chain couples TRBV6-1 to TRBJ2-5; 7 positions agree with TRBD1. The germline CDR1 and CDR2 sequences are MNHNS and SASEGT. The ends lost 3 bases at V and 2 bases at J; junction bases unmatched: 9. The CDR3 is made up of 16 amino acids. CDR3 coding DNA: TGTGCCAGCAGTGAGGGACAGAGCGAATATCAAGAGACCCAGTACTTC. Residues: CASSEGQSEYQETQYF.

The chain is built from TRBV6-5 and TRBJ1-2; 9 nucleotides line up with TRBD1. Per the germline V gene, CDR1 is MNHEY and CDR2 is SVGAGI. The CDR3 has 15 amino acids. The trim removed 6 bases at V and 2 bases at J, leaving 7 bases unmatched. The CDR3: CASSRVGTGNYGYTF. The DNA of the CDR3 is TGTGCCAGCAGCCGCGTAGGGACAGGGAACTATGGCTACACCTTC.

V and J are TRBV7-8 and TRBJ2-1; 14 positions agree with TRBD2. The length of the CDR3 is 18 residues. The germline gives CDR1 SGHVS, CDR2 FQNEAQ. The V gene end was trimmed by 3 bases and the J gene end by 5 bases; junction bases not matched to a gene: 9. In DNA, the CDR3 is TGTGCCAGCAGCTTCGGACTAGCGGGAGGATCTTACGACAATGAGCAGTTCTTC. Translation gives CASSFGLAGGSYDNEQFF.

The rearrangement links TRBV2 to TRBJ2-7, with D possibly matching TRBD1 (5 bases). Looked up from germline, CDR1 is SNHLY and CDR2 is FYNNEI. The CDR3 is 13 amino acids. With 8 bases removed from V and 2 bases from J, the gap between germline ends came to 13 bases. The CDR3 DNA sequence: TGTGCCAGCGCCAGGGCTTTAACCTACGAGCAGTACTTC. It codes for CASARALTYEQYF.

The chain employs TRBV29-1 and TRBJ2-1, with 9 bases matching TRBD1. This CDR3 comprises 13 residues. V dropped 4 bases and J dropped 9; count of bases not matched to a gene: 7. Looked up from germline, CDR1 is SQVTM and CDR2 is ANQGSEA. CDR3 in DNA: TGCAGCGTTGGGACAGGGGAGGGAGGTGAGCAGTTCTTC. Translating it yields CSVGTGEGGEQFF.